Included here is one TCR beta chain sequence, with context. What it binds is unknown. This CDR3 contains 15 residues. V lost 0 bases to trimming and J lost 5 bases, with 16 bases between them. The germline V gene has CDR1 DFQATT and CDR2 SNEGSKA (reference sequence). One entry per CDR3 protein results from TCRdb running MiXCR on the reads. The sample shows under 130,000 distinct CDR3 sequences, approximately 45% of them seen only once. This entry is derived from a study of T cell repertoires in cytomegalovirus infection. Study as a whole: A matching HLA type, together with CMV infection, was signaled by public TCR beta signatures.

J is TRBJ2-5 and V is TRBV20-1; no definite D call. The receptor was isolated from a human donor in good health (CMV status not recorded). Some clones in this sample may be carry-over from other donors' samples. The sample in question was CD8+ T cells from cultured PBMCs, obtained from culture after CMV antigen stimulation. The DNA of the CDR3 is TGCAGTGCTAGAGATAGTACTCACGGAATGGAGACCCAGTACTTC. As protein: CSARDSTHGMETQYF.